The T cell receptor beta chain under discussion was sequenced for a study of radiotherapy plus CTLA-4 blockade in lung cancer. Study at large: Among all patients, around 18% showed objective responses, while approximately 30% had disease control.

The repertoire was sequenced with immunoSEQ multiplex PCR; TCRdb's copy has only in-frame clones and lacks some. This sample has about 76,000 clones, with 60% to 85% found just once. As to this clone: Its antigen is still unknown.

Study-wide results and limits: Radiotherapy was combined with ipilimumab, and tumor-derived TCR clones then expanded in blood. Reportedly, early blood T cell clone dynamics best predicted response, with interferon-beta.

The ends were cut back, 3 bases at V and 11 bases at J, with 16 bases in the middle. The germline V gene has CDR1 MGHRA and CDR2 YSYEKL. This CDR3 is built from 14 residues. CTLA-4 blockade using ipilimumab, together with focal radiation, was received by patients with chemo-refractory metastatic non-small-cell lung cancer. Source: peripheral blood, taken from a patient treated with radiotherapy plus ipilimumab. The V call is TRBV4-1, the J call TRBJ1-4; D may be TRBD1 (6 bases). This TCR came from a human donor with non-small cell lung cancer whose response to radiotherapy plus ipilimumab could not be evaluated. Some clones in this sample may be carry-over from other donors' samples. Here the CDR3 reads CASSHGGKGGKLFF. In DNA, the CDR3 is TGCGCCAGCAGCCACGGGGGGAAGGGGGGGAAACTGTTTTTT.